These 18 T cell receptor beta chains were sequenced from one sample in a study of Ad26.COV2.S vaccination and SARS-CoV-2 variants. As for treatment: over 15 received Ad26.COV2.S at low or high dose, single or two shots; roughly five received placebo; per-sample allocation not given. All samples were drawn on day 63, counting from the first vaccine or placebo injection. Libraries were prepared by immunoSEQ multiplex PCR; TCRdb keeps only in-frame clonotypes and omits some of them. The top ten hold more than 3.5% of the sample, which has roughly 400,000 clones, less than 95% seen once. This sample comprised peripheral blood, obtained in a trial of Ad26.COV2.S vaccine versus placebo. These receptors were obtained from a person between 18 and 59 years old who received the Ad26.COV2.S COVID-19 vaccine or a placebo.

The chain is built from TRBV2 and TRBJ2-1, with TRBD1 matching 8 bases. After removal of 3 bases from V and 1 base from J, the junction contained 5 bases not matched to a gene. Germline CDR1 and CDR2: SNHLY and FYNNEI. The CDR3 is made up of 16 amino acids. CDR3 region: CASSEGTGSSYNEQFF. The CDR3 bases are TGTGCCAGCAGTGAGGGGACAGGTTCTTCCTACAATGAGCAGTTCTTC.

This clone was seen only once. The chain is built from TRBV5-1 and TRBJ2-5, with no clear D. Deletions cut 0 bases from V and 4 bases from J, with 13 bases between. Per the germline V gene, CDR1 is SGHRS and CDR2 is YFSETQ. The CDR3 runs to 15 residues. CDR3 loop: CASSLEATNRETQYF. In DNA form, the CDR3 reads TGCGCCAGCAGCTTGGAGGCTACCAATAGAGAGACCCAGTACTTC. Full variable domain (rest looked up from reference TRBV5-1 and TRBJ2-5): KAGVTQTPRYLIKTRGQQVTLSCSPISGHRSVSWYQQTPGQGLQFLFEYFSETQRNKGNFPGRFSGRQFSNSRSEMNVSTLELGDSALYLCASSLEATNRETQYFGPGTRLLVL.

This clone was detected only once. J is TRBJ2-1 and V is TRBV20-1; 13 nucleotides match TRBD2. V lost 3 bases, J lost 2 bases, and 7 bases stayed unmatched. The germline gives CDR1 DFQATT, CDR2 SNEGSKA (reference sequence). This CDR3 contains 17 residues. CDR3 sequence reads: CSASKTSGRATYNEQFF. The CDR3 coding sequence is TGCAGTGCTAGTAAAACTAGCGGGAGGGCCACCTACAATGAGCAGTTCTTC.

There are a few counts of this clone. This rearrangement joins TRBV6-5 to TRBJ1-3; no definite D call. The CDR3 has 15 residues. V was pared by 6 bases and J by 0 bases, with 12 bases between. Germline V CDR1 and CDR2: MNHEY, SVGAGI. The CDR3 region is CASSRDMTSGNTIYF. DNA for the CDR3: TGTGCCAGCAGCAGAGACATGACCTCTGGAAACACCATATATTTT.

This chain connects TRBV28 to TRBJ2-1; D gene unclear. Germline V lookup: CDR1 MDHEN, CDR2 SYDVKM. Trimming removed 3 bases from V and 4 bases from J, with 13 bases in between. The CDR3 covers 15 residues. The CDR3 loop reads CASSLMRTDYNEQFF. CDR3 DNA: TGTGCCAGCAGTTTGATGCGGACGGATTACAATGAGCAGTTCTTC.

The chain joins TRBV9 to TRBJ2-5, with 9 bases that match TRBD1. V was clipped by 2 bases and J by 5 bases; unmatched bases: 10. The germline gives CDR1 SGDLS, CDR2 YYNGEE. The CDR3 is made up of 16 amino acids. The CDR3 region has the DNA TGTGCCAGCAGCGTCATTACCGGGACAGGGACCGAGACCCAGTACTTC. This gives the protein CASSVITGTGTETQYF.

J is TRBJ2-3 and V is TRBV28, with D unresolved. The germline gives CDR1 MDHEN, CDR2 SYDVKM. The CDR3 consists of 14 residues. Trimming removed 6 bases at V and 4 bases at J, with 14 bases between. CDR3 region: CASRGLLIADTQYF. CDR3 nucleotide sequence: TGTGCCAGCAGGGGGTTACTGATAGCAGATACGCAGTATTTT.

The V and J genes are TRBV18 and TRBJ1-2; D is perhaps TRBD1 (5 bases). This CDR3 has 15 amino acids. Germline V CDR1 and CDR2: KGHSH, LQKENI. The V end lost 2 bases, the J end lost 5 bases, and 15 bases lay between the germline ends. This CDR3 is CASSPTRTPGYGYTF. The CDR3 DNA sequence: TGTGCCAGCTCACCAACCCGGACACCGGGGTATGGCTACACCTTC. Full variable domain (remainder filled in from reference TRBV18 and TRBJ1-2): NAGVMQNPRHLVRRRGQEARLRCSPMKGHSHVYWYRQLPEEGLKFMVYLQKENIIDESGMPKERFSAEFPKEGPSILRIQQVVRGDSAAYFCASSPTRTPGYGYTFGSGTRLTVV.

V and J are TRBV24-1 and TRBJ1-4; 11 bases map to TRBD1. The CDR3 loop spans 19 amino acids. From germline, CDR1 is KGHDR and CDR2 SFDVKD. J lost 1 base, V lost 5 bases, and 11 bases had no gene match. The CDR3: CATSVSGTGGDVTNEKLFF. The CDR3 nucleotides are TGTGCCACCAGTGTCTCCGGGACAGGGGGGGATGTAACTAATGAAAAACTGTTTTTT.

This clone was seen a single time. The chain is built from TRBV5-4 and TRBJ2-3; D is uncertain. V was cut by 3 bases and J by 6 bases, with 11 bases left in between. The CDR3 contains 13 residues. Per germline, CDR1 SGHNT and CDR2 YYREEE (reference sequence). CDR3: CASSSNVRDTQYF. CDR3 nucleotides: TGTGCCAGCAGCTCCAACGTGCGGGATACGCAGTATTTT.

The chain combines TRBV28 with TRBJ1-6; D not certain. The V end lost 4 bases, the J end lost 0 bases, and 7 bases lay between the germline ends. The CDR3 length is 15 residues. Germline V CDR1 and CDR2: MDHEN, SYDVKM. Here the CDR3 reads CASSSSSSYNSPLHF. Written as DNA, the CDR3 is TGTGCCAGCAGTTCCTCCAGCTCCTATAATTCACCCCTCCACTTT.

The rearrangement uses TRBV12-3 or TRBV12-4 and TRBJ1-2; possible D gene TRBD1, 5 bases. With 5 bases removed from V and 8 bases from J, the gap between germline ends came to 12 bases. The CDR3 runs to 12 residues. The CDR3 reads CASSPGAGGYTF. The CDR3 nucleotides read TGTGCCAGCAGTCCCGGGGCTGGGGGCTACACCTTC.

The J gene is TRBJ2-3, the V gene TRBV27; the D is unclear. Germline V CDR1 and CDR2: MNHEY, SMNVEV (reference sequence). Trimming removed 2 bases from V and 7 bases from J, with 7 bases in between. This CDR3 comprises 12 residues. CDR3 residues: CASSLGQHTQYF. DNA of the CDR3: TGTGCCAGCAGTTTAGGCCAGCATACGCAGTATTTT.

DNA for the CDR3: TGTGCCAGCAGCTTGCGCGCGGGAGACTCCTACGAGCAGTACTTC. It codes for CASSLRAGDSYEQYF. V usage is TRBV5-6 and J usage is TRBJ2-7; TRBD2 matches at 7 bases. V gave up 1 base and J gave up 0 bases; unmatched junction bases: 4. CDR3 length: 15 amino acids. The germline gives CDR1 SGHDT, CDR2 YYEEEE.

This rearrangement joins TRBV24-1 to TRBJ2-7; D perhaps matches TRBD2 (5 bases). The ends were cut back, 5 bases at V and 0 bases at J, with 10 bases in the middle. Germline CDR1 KGHDR, CDR2 SFDVKD. There are 14 residues in the CDR3. CDR3 sequence reads: CATSAPGNSYEQYF. The CDR3 nucleotides read TGTGCCACCAGTGCCCCCGGGAACTCCTACGAGCAGTACTTC.

This clone was detected only a few times. The gene calls are TRBV3-1 (or the pseudogene TRBV3-2) and TRBJ2-1; D is unclear. Between the trimmed V and J ends, which lost 1 base and 1 base, there was a span of 14 bases. CDR1 and CDR2 from the germline V gene are LGHDT and YNNKEL (reference sequence). This CDR3 is 17 amino acids long. The chain's CDR3 is CASSQGGGIRSYNEQFF. CDR3 DNA sequence: TGTGCCAGCAGCCAAGGAGGTGGGATAAGGTCCTACAATGAGCAGTTCTTC.

The V and J genes are TRBV19 and TRBJ2-6, with no clear D. V dropped 4 bases and J dropped 4 bases, with 11 bases sitting between them. Germline CDR1 reads LNHDA; CDR2 reads SQIVND (reference sequence). The CDR3 is made up of 15 amino acids. CDR3 coding DNA: TGTGCCAGTAGTAGCAGGTTATTGGGGGCCAACGTCCTGACTTTC. Residues: CASSSRLLGANVLTF.

V and J are TRBV28 and TRBJ1-3; possibly TRBD1 for D (6 bases). Trimming left V 8 bases short and J 2 bases short, with 22 bases between. Germline V gene lookup returns CDR1 MDHEN and CDR2 SYDVKM. The CDR3 loop spans 17 amino acids. The DNA of the CDR3 is TGTGCCAGCGTGGGACGGGGGGCAGACCTGACTGGAAACACCATATATTTT. This encodes CASVGRGADLTGNTIYF.